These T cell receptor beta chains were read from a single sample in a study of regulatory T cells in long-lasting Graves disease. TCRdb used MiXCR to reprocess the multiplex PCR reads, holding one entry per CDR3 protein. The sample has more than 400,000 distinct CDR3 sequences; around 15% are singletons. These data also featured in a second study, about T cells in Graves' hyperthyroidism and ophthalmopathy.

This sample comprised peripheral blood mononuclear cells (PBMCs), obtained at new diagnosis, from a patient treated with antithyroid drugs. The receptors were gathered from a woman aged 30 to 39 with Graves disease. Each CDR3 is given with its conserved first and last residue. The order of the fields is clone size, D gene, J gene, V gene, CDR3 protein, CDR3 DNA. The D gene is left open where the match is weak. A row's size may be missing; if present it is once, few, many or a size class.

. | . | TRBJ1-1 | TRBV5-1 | CASSSGTYTEAFF | TGCGCCAGCAGCTCCGGGACGTACACTGAAGCTTTCTTT
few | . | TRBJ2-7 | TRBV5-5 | CASSRTVPYEQYF | TGTGCCAGCAGCAGGACGGTGCCCTACGAGCAGTACTTC
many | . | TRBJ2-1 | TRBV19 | CASSIGNYNEQFF | TGTGCCAGTAGTATAGGCAACTACAATGAGCAGTTCTTC
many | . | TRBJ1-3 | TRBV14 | CASSQDFMRSTIYF | TGTGCCAGCAGCCAAGATTTCATGCGGTCCACCATATATTTT
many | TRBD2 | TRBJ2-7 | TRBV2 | CASSEASGRAYEQYF | TGTGCCAGCAGTGAAGCTAGCGGGAGGGCGTACGAGCAGTACTTC
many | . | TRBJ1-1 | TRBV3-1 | CASSEDGNTEAFF | TGTGCCAGCAGCGAGGACGGGAACACTGAAGCTTTCTTT
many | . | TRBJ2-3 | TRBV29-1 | CSAPIEMRNTQYF | TGCAGCGCCCCCATTGAGATGAGGAATACGCAGTATTTT
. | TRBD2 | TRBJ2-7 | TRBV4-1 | CASSQHTVSGSIYEQYF | TGCGCCAGCAGCCAACATACTGTAAGCGGGAGCATTTACGAGCAGTACTTC
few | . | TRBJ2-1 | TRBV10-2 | CATRRDGSSYNEQLF | TGCGCCACCAGGCGGGACGGTAGCTCCTACAATGAGCAGCTCTTC
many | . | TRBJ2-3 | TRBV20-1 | CSARDQASYTQYF | TGCAGTGCTAGAGATCAGGCGAGCTATACGCAGTATTTT
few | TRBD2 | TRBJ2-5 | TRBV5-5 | CASSLAGAGVWKTQYF | TGTGCCAGCAGCTTGGCTGGAGCGGGAGTGTGGAAGACCCAGTACTTC
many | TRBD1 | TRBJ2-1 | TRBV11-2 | CASSLVLGTAYNEQFF | TGTGCCAGCAGCTTAGTATTGGGGACAGCCTACAATGAGCAGTTCTTC
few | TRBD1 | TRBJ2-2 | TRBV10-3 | CAISADREGELFF | TGTGCCATCAGTGCAGACAGGGAAGGGGAGCTGTTTTTT
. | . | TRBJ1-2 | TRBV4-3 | CASSQDRRPTNYGYTF | TGCGCCAGCAGCCAAGATCGGAGACCAACCAACTATGGCTACACCTTC
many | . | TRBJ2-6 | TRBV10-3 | CAISEWGSPGISGANVLTF | TGTGCCATCAGTGAGTGGGGCTCCCCAGGGATCTCCGGGGCCAACGTCCTGACTTTC
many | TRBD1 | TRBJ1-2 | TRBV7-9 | CASSPPQGWVSGYTF | TGTGCCAGCAGCCCCCCACAGGGGTGGGTGAGTGGCTACACCTTC
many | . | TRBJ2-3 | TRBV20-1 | CSATWKGEGLADTQYF | TGCAGTGCTACATGGAAGGGGGAGGGCCTGGCAGATACGCAGTATTTT
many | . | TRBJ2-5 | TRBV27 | CASSSTTWKETQYF | TGTGCCAGCAGTTCCACTACATGGAAGGAGACCCAGTACTTC
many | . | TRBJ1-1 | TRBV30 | CASGRLNTEAFF | TGTGCCAGCGGCAGATTGAACACTGAAGCTTTCTTT
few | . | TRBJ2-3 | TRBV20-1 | CSAKLASFADTQYF | TGCAGTGCTAAACTAGCTTCTTTCGCAGATACGCAGTATTTT
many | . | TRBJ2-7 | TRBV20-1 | CSARRAGLDEQYF | TGCAGTGCTAGGAGGGCAGGGTTGGACGAGCAGTACTTC
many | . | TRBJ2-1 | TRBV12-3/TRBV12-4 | CASSLELRQFF | TGTGCCAGCAGTTTGGAGCTAAGGCAGTTCTTC
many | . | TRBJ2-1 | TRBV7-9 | CASSLPGVGPRGNEQFF | TGTGCCAGCAGCTTACCGGGAGTGGGGCCCAGGGGCAATGAGCAGTTCTTC
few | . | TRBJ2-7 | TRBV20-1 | CSAGQRTYEQYF | TGCAGCGCGGGACAACGGACCTACGAGCAGTACTTC
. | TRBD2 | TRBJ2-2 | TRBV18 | CASSASVGSGVANTGELFF | TGTGCCAGCTCAGCCTCGGTCGGTAGCGGGGTCGCGAACACCGGGGAGCTGTTTTTT
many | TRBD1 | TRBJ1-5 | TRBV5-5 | CASSPLRDRNQPQHF | TGTGCCAGCAGCCCCCTCCGGGACAGGAATCAGCCCCAGCATTTT
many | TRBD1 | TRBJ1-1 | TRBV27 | CASGDRDPNTEAFF | TGTGCCAGCGGAGACAGGGACCCGAACACTGAAGCTTTCTTT
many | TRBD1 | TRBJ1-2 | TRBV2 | CASKEGQAFYGYTF | TGTGCCAGCAAAGAGGGACAGGCGTTCTATGGCTACACCTTC
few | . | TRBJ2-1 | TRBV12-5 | CASQLLERSNEQFF | TGTGCTAGTCAACTCCTTGAGCGGAGCAATGAGCAGTTCTTC
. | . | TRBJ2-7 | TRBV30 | CAWSVLGDEQYF | TGTGCCTGGAGTGTTTTGGGTGACGAGCAGTACTTC
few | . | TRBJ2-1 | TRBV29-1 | CSLTGGSYNEQFF | TGCAGCCTAACCGGGGGCTCCTACAATGAGCAGTTCTTC
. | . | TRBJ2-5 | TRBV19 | CASSTPGSETQYF | TGTGCCAGTAGTACCCCGGGGTCGGAGACCCAGTACTTC
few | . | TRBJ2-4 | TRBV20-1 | CSARRDTGKNIQYF | TGCAGTGCTCGGCGGGACACCGGAAAAAACATTCAGTACTTC
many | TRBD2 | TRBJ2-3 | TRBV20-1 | CSARELAGYTDTQYF | TGCAGTGCTAGAGAATTAGCGGGGTACACAGATACGCAGTATTTT